Listed below are T cell receptor beta chains from one sample, sequenced in a study of blood T cell repertoires in COVID-19. Only in-frame clones appear in the TCRdb table, and some are missing; sequencing was by immunoSEQ multiplex PCR. The table records around 260,000 clones, around 84% of them present only once. The sequencing input was peripheral blood. These receptors were collected from a woman aged 55-70 years with COVID-19, enrolled during active disease. CDR3s include the opening cysteine and the closing phenylalanine or tryptophan. D genes are given only for firm matches. Not all rows give a size; the values are once, few, many and, for expanded clones, a class.

J gene | clone size | D gene | V gene | CDR3 protein | CDR3 DNA
TRBJ1-4 | once | TRBD1 | TRBV5-6 | CASSSLGAGGKNEKLFF | TGTGCCAGCAGCTCCTTAGGAGCAGGGGGGAAGAATGAAAAACTGTTTTTT
TRBJ2-7 | - | TRBD2 | TRBV27 | CASSSNRGSPYEQYF | TGTGCCAGCAGTTCGAACCGCGGGAGCCCCTACGAGCAGTACTTC
TRBJ2-1 | - | TRBD2 | TRBV20-1 | CSASSSGTYNEQFF | TGCAGTGCTAGTTCCAGCGGGACCTACAATGAGCAGTTCTTC
TRBJ2-2 | - | TRBD2 | TRBV5-6 | CASTTYGGGTGELFF | TGTGCCAGCACCACCTACGGGGGGGGCACCGGGGAGCTGTTTTTT
TRBJ1-2 | - | TRBD1 | TRBV19 | CASSPGQGGYGYTF | TGTGCCAGTAGTCCAGGACAGGGCGGCTATGGCTACACCTTC
TRBJ2-7 | - | TRBD2 | TRBV9 | CASSEASGTGEQYF | TGTGCCAGCAGCGAGGCTAGCGGGACCGGCGAGCAGTACTTC
TRBJ1-5 | - | - | TRBV19 | CASSIDRGNQPQHF | TGTGCCAGTAGTATAGACCGGGGAAATCAGCCCCAGCATTTT
TRBJ1-4 | - | - | TRBV18 | CASSPLGAPEEKLFF | TGTGCCAGCTCACCCCTGGGGGCCCCGGAGGAAAAACTGTTTTTT
TRBJ2-2 | - | TRBD2 | TRBV13 | CASSRGLARNTGELFF | TGTGCCAGCAGCAGGGGACTAGCGAGAAACACCGGGGAGCTGTTTTTT
TRBJ1-1 | - | TRBD1 | TRBV9 | CASTPGYRTGGPKNTEAFF | TGTGCCAGCACCCCTGGTTACCGGACAGGGGGTCCCAAGAACACTGAAGCTTTCTTT
TRBJ2-3 | once | - | TRBV27 | CATMWGPSLGGTDTQYF | TGTGCCACCATGTGGGGGCCTTCGCTTGGGGGCACAGATACGCAGTATTTT
TRBJ1-6 | - | - | TRBV14 | CASSQTQNSPLHF | TGTGCCAGCAGCCAGACACAGAATTCACCCCTCCACTTT
TRBJ2-3 | once | TRBD2 | TRBV15 | CATRLGGSADTQYF | TGTGCCACCAGGCTAGGCGGGAGTGCAGATACGCAGTATTTT
TRBJ2-1 | - | - | TRBV6-4 | CASSGDLGNEQFF | TGTGCCAGCAGTGGGGACTTGGGGAATGAGCAGTTCTTC
TRBJ2-7 | once | TRBD1 | TRBV7-8 | CASTDRTGGIDYEQYF | TGTGCCAGCACCGACAGGACAGGGGGGATCGACTACGAGCAGTACTTC
TRBJ2-7 | - | - | TRBV28 | CASRILREQYF | TGTGCCAGCAGAATCTTACGGGAGCAGTACTTC
TRBJ2-2 | - | TRBD1 | TRBV24-1 | CATSDLAGTGVAGELFF | TGTGCCACCAGTGATTTGGCGGGGACAGGGGTGGCCGGGGAGCTGTTTTTT
TRBJ2-1 | - | - | TRBV10-1 | CASSRDTYNEQFF | TGCGCCAGCAGTCGGGACACCTACAATGAGCAGTTCTTC
TRBJ2-2 | - | TRBD2 | TRBV3-1/TRBV3-2 | CASSPWGAGGPDTGELFF | TGTGCCAGCAGCCCCTGGGGGGCGGGAGGGCCCGACACCGGGGAGCTGTTTTTT
TRBJ2-6 | - | - | TRBV19 | CASNPGKSTGANVLTF | TGTGCCAGTAACCCAGGGAAATCTACTGGGGCCAACGTCCTGACTTTC
TRBJ1-3 | - | - | TRBV4-1 | CASSQDRGAYTIYF | TGCGCCAGCAGCCAAGACCGGGGAGCCTACACCATATATTTT
TRBJ1-2 | few | - | TRBV29-1 | CSVETDRLTF | TGCAGCGTAGAAACCGACAGGTTGACCTTC
TRBJ2-7 | few | - | TRBV7-8 | CASSVREIGEQYF | TGTGCCAGCAGCGTAAGGGAGATCGGCGAGCAGTACTTC
TRBJ2-2 | once | - | TRBV7-9 | CASRPQGAGTGELFF | TGTGCCAGCAGGCCACAGGGTGCGGGCACCGGGGAGCTGTTTTTT
TRBJ1-4 | - | - | TRBV27 | CASSLTLATNEKLFF | TGTGCCAGCAGTTTGACACTGGCAACTAATGAAAAACTGTTTTTT
TRBJ2-3 | - | - | TRBV7-2 | CASSLGGTTQYF | TGTGCCAGCAGCTTAGGGGGCACGACGCAGTATTTT
TRBJ1-1 | - | TRBD1 | TRBV6-5 | CASRSPGQGGTEAFF | TGTGCCAGCAGGAGTCCGGGACAGGGAGGCACTGAAGCTTTCTTT
TRBJ2-7 | few | - | TRBV27 | CASSLSPSGPRAGQNEQYF | TGTGCCAGCAGTTTATCTCCTTCCGGACCTCGGGCAGGGCAGAACGAGCAGTACTTC
TRBJ2-3 | - | TRBD2 | TRBV11-3 | CASSLGGRPSADTQYF | TGTGCCAGCAGCTTAGGCGGGAGGCCTTCTGCAGATACGCAGTATTTT
TRBJ2-1 | few | TRBD2 | TRBV15 | CATSRDLASGFSYNEQFF | TGTGCCACCAGCAGAGATCTGGCTAGCGGGTTTTCCTACAATGAGCAGTTCTTC
TRBJ1-1 | - | TRBD1 | TRBV14 | CASSAWTGLMSTEAFF | TGTGCCAGCAGCGCTTGGACAGGGCTTATGAGCACTGAAGCTTTCTTT
TRBJ1-5 | - | - | TRBV5-4 | CASSLGAGDDQPQHF | TGTGCCAGCAGCTTGGGGGCAGGGGACGATCAGCCCCAGCATTTT
TRBJ2-4 | - | - | TRBV3-1/TRBV3-2 | CASSQDPTVTLAKNIQYF | TGTGCCAGCAGCCAAGATCCTACAGTTACACTAGCCAAAAACATTCAGTACTTC
TRBJ2-7 | - | TRBD2 | TRBV27 | CASMWGGGSYEQYF | TGTGCCAGCATGTGGGGGGGTGGGTCCTACGAGCAGTACTTC
TRBJ1-6 | - | TRBD1 | TRBV5-1 | CASSLMGQRLYNSPLHF | TGCGCCAGCAGCTTGATGGGACAGCGACTTTATAATTCACCCCTCCACTTT
TRBJ2-4 | - | TRBD2 | TRBV27 | CASSFGLAAAKNIQYF | TGTGCCAGCAGTTTTGGTCTAGCGGCAGCCAAAAACATTCAGTACTTC
TRBJ2-1 | - | TRBD2 | TRBV9 | CASSVVTSGYGEQFF | TGTGCCAGCAGCGTAGTTACTAGCGGGTATGGTGAGCAGTTCTTC
TRBJ1-1 | - | TRBD1 | TRBV28 | CASSKKQGADTEAFF | TGTGCCAGCAGTAAAAAACAGGGGGCGGACACTGAAGCTTTCTTT
TRBJ2-7 | - | - | TRBV7-5 | CARKHPGTRDSKFNEQYF | TGTGCCAGAAAACACCCCGGGACTCGAGATTCAAAATTTAACGAGCAGTACTTC
TRBJ2-2 | once | TRBD2 | TRBV7-3 | CASSLTGLAGGDTGELFF | TGTGCCAGCAGCTTAACGGGTCTAGCGGGAGGGGACACCGGGGAGCTGTTTTTT
TRBJ2-3 | - | - | TRBV30 | CAWSVQTSLSDTQYF | TGTGCCTGGAGTGTCCAGACTAGTTTGTCAGATACGCAGTATTTT
TRBJ2-1 | - | - | TRBV27 | CASSFGASGEQFF | TGTGCCAGCAGTTTTGGTGCTTCGGGAGAGCAGTTCTTC
TRBJ2-1 | - | TRBD2 | TRBV7-8 | CASSSGTSRGNEQFF | TGTGCCAGCAGCTCAGGGACTAGCAGGGGCAATGAGCAGTTCTTC
TRBJ2-1 | - | TRBD2 | TRBV5-1 | CASSLASGSLDEQFF | TGCGCCAGCAGCTTAGCTAGCGGGAGTTTGGATGAGCAGTTCTTC
TRBJ2-1 | - | - | TRBV6-4 | CASSEGSAPYNEQFF | TGTGCCAGCAGTGAGGGCTCGGCTCCCTACAATGAGCAGTTCTTC
TRBJ1-2 | - | TRBD1 | TRBV29-1 | CSAERQGPYGYTF | TGCAGCGCGGAAAGACAGGGACCCTATGGCTACACCTTC
TRBJ2-5 | once | - | TRBV7-3 | CASSPQSGETQYF | TGTGCCAGCAGCCCCCAGTCAGGGGAGACCCAGTACTTC
TRBJ2-5 | once | TRBD2 | TRBV18 | CASSPRGRTKETQYF | TGTGCCAGCTCACCACGCGGGAGAACGAAAGAGACCCAGTACTTC
TRBJ1-1 | once | - | TRBV4-2 | CASSYPGRNTEAFF | TGTGCCAGCAGCTACCCGGGAAGGAACACTGAAGCTTTCTTT
TRBJ2-7 | - | TRBD2 | TRBV29-1 | CSVLGLAGNNHEQYF | TGCAGCGTCCTCGGACTAGCGGGAAACAATCACGAGCAGTACTTC
TRBJ2-1 | - | TRBD2 | TRBV3-1/TRBV3-2 | CASSQDLTSGRNEQFF | TGTGCCAGCAGCCAGGACCTCACTAGCGGGAGGAATGAGCAGTTCTTC
TRBJ2-3 | - | TRBD2 | TRBV11-3 | CASSFGGLAQTDTQYF | TGTGCCAGCAGCTTTGGGGGACTAGCGCAAACAGATACGCAGTATTTT